This T cell receptor (beta chain) was profiled in a study of OX40 agonist ivuxolimab in advanced cancers. V shed 4 bases and J 5 bases; nucleotides not matched to a gene: 2. CDR1 and CDR2 from the germline V gene are MRHNA and SNTAGT. The CDR3 has 15 amino acids. Notes on the study in general: Clonal expansion was among the lowest in partial responders at 0.1-3.0 mg/kg, especially CD8+.

A word on this clone: The antigen is unknown.

Generated by immunoSEQ multiplex PCR, the TCRdb table keeps only in-frame clones and is missing some. Of 9,500 to 11,000 clones listed, around nine tenths are singletons. Exclusion applied to patients with autoimmune disease history or systemic immunosuppression. The V call is TRBV6-4, the J call TRBJ2-2; 12 nucleotides agree with TRBD1. The specimen comprised CD4+ or CD8+ T cells sorted from blood, sampled in a trial of the OX40 agonist ivuxolimab. The TCR originated in an adult with an advanced solid tumor such as melanoma, head and neck, liver or kidney cancer. The CDR3 nucleotides are TGTGCCAGCAGTGCGGGACAGGGGGCAACCGGGGAGCTGTTTTTT. It is translated as CASSAGQGATGELFF.